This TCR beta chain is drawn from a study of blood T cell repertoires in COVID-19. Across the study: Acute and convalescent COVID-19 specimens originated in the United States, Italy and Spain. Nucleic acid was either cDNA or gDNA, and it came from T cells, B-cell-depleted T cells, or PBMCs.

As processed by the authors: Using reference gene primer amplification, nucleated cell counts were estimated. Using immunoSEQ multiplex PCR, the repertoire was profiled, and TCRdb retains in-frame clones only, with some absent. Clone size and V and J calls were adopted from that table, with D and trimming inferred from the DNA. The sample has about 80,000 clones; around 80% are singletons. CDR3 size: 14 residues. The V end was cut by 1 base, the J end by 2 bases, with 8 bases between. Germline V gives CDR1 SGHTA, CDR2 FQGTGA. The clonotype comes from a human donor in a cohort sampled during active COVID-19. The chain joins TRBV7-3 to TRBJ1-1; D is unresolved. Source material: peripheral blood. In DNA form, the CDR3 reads TGTGCCAGCAGCTTAATTGGAGGAAACACTGAAGCTTTCTTT. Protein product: CASSLIGGNTEAFF.